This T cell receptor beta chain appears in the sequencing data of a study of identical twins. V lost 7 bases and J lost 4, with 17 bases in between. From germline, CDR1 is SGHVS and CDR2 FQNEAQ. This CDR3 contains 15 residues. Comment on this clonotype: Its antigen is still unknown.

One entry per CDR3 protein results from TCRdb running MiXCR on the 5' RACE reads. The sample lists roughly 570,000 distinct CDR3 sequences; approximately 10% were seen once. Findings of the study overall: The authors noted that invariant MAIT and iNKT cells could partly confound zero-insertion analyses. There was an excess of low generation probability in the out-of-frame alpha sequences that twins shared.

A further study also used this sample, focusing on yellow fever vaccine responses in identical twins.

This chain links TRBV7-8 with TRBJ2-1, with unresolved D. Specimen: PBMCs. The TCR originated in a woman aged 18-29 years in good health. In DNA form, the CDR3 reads TGTGCCAGCACCAGACCCAGAACCACATACAATGAGCAGTTCTTC. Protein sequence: CASTRPRTTYNEQFF.